A selection of T cell receptor beta chains follows, all from one sample in a study of response to subunit inactivated influenza vaccine. Each CDR3 protein gets one entry after TCRdb re-called the RT-PCR reads with MiXCR. The data show under 750,000 distinct CDR3 sequences, with approximately 12% seen just once and about a tenth held by the top ten. The starting material was PBMCs from blood, obtained on the day of vaccination. Receptor source: a man aged 45 to 65 who received an inactivated influenza vaccine. Both conserved end residues are part of each CDR3. D genes are given only for firm matches. Size is stated for part of the rows, as once, few or many counts, or as a class when the clone is expanded.

CDR3	DNA	J	size	V	length	D
CASSRLAGLINEQFF	TGTGCCAGCAGTAGACTAGCGGGACTAATCAATGAGCAGTTCTTC	TRBJ2-1	few	TRBV2	15	TRBD2
CSTRDRGLAKDTQYF	TGCAGCACTCGGGACAGGGGGCTAGCGAAGGATACGCAGTATTTT	TRBJ2-3	many	TRBV29-1	15	TRBD1
CASSPGQGASEQYF	TGTGCCAGCAGTCCGGGACAGGGGGCGTCCGAGCAGTACTTC	TRBJ2-7	NA	TRBV28	14	TRBD1
CASSYSFRENNEQFF	TGTGCCAGCAGCTATTCTTTTCGGGAGAACAATGAGCAGTTCTTC	TRBJ2-1	many	TRBV11-2	15	NA
CASSGNGGEQYF	TGTGCCAGCAGTGGTAATGGGGGCGAGCAGTACTTC	TRBJ2-7	few	TRBV6-5	12	NA
CSAPGGSSYNEQFF	TGCAGTGCCCCCGGGGGGAGCTCCTACAATGAGCAGTTCTTC	TRBJ2-1	few	TRBV20-1	14	TRBD2
CASRTGETDTQYF	TGCGCCAGTCGAACAGGGGAAACAGATACGCAGTATTTT	TRBJ2-3	few	TRBV5-1	13	TRBD1
CASSLWGTTEAFF	TGTGCCAGCAGCTTGTGGGGCACCACTGAAGCTTTCTTT	TRBJ1-1	few	TRBV5-4	13	NA
CSARKAGTDTQYF	TGCAGTGCTAGAAAAGCAGGGACAGATACGCAGTATTTT	TRBJ2-3	NA	TRBV20-1	13	NA
CASSRGLNNEQFF	TGTGCCAGCAGCCGGGGACTAAACAATGAGCAGTTCTTC	TRBJ2-1	many	TRBV5-6	13	TRBD2
CASKTDLYSNQPQHF	TGTGCCAGTAAGACAGATCTCTATAGCAATCAGCCCCAGCATTTT	TRBJ1-5	few	TRBV28	15	NA
CASSYRVEQFF	TGTGCCAGCAGTTACCGAGTCGAGCAGTTCTTC	TRBJ2-1	few	TRBV6-6	11	NA
CASSPRVLSGNEQFF	TGTGCCAGCAGCCCGAGGGTTCTCTCCGGCAATGAGCAGTTCTTC	TRBJ2-1	NA	TRBV3-1	15	NA
CASSHTGTGFYEQYF	TGTGCCAGCAGCCATACCGGGACAGGTTTCTACGAGCAGTACTTC	TRBJ2-7	NA	TRBV3-1	15	TRBD1
CASSLFRDYGELFF	TGTGCCAGCAGCTTGTTCCGGGACTATGGGGAGCTGTTTTTT	TRBJ2-2	few	TRBV5-6	14	TRBD2
CSARAFLAEYNEQLF	TGCAGTGCTAGAGCCTTCCTAGCGGAATACAATGAGCAGCTCTTC	TRBJ2-1	once	TRBV20-1	15	TRBD2
CATTPGSGNYNEQFF	TGTGCCACCACCCCGGGTAGCGGGAACTACAATGAGCAGTTCTTC	TRBJ2-1	few	TRBV10-3	15	TRBD2
CATSKGTSGSLSMNNEQFF	TGTGCCACCAGCAAGGGGACTAGCGGGAGTTTGTCCATGAACAATGAGCAGTTCTTC	TRBJ2-1	few	TRBV15	19	TRBD2
CATSDFGQGSDNEQFF	TGTGCCACCAGTGACTTTGGACAGGGGTCCGACAATGAGCAGTTCTTC	TRBJ2-1	few	TRBV24-1	16	TRBD1
CASSSDGSGDTQYF	TGCGCCAGCAGCTCGGACGGAAGTGGAGATACGCAGTATTTT	TRBJ2-3	few	TRBV5-1	14	NA
CASSPLTKRQFNEQFF	TGTGCCAGCTCACCACTGACGAAACGTCAATTCAATGAGCAGTTCTTC	TRBJ2-1	NA	TRBV18	16	NA
CASSPRTEEAFF	TGTGCCAGCAGTCCAAGGACAGAAGAAGCTTTCTTT	TRBJ1-1	few	TRBV12-3/TRBV12-4	12	NA
CASSYGTSGLAKNIQYF	TGTGCCAGCAGTTACGGGACTAGCGGTCTAGCCAAAAACATTCAGTACTTC	TRBJ2-4	NA	TRBV6-2/TRBV6-3	17	TRBD2
CSARKSTGELFF	TGCAGTGCTAGAAAGTCCACCGGGGAGCTGTTTTTT	TRBJ2-2	NA	TRBV20-1	12	NA
CATSDLGEPLSTRETQYF	TGTGCCACCAGTGATTTAGGGGAGCCTTTGTCTACTAGAGAGACCCAGTACTTC	TRBJ2-5	few	TRBV24-1	18	NA
CASSSMAGQGYNEQFF	TGTGCCAGCAGCTCCATGGCGGGACAGGGCTACAATGAGCAGTTCTTC	TRBJ2-1	many	TRBV7-2	16	TRBD1
CASSRGRQYF	TGTGCCAGCAGTAGGGGACGACAGTACTTC	TRBJ2-5	NA	TRBV2	10	NA
CASKEAGAAHTQYF	TGTGCCAGCAAAGAAGCGGGGGCGGCACATACGCAGTATTTT	TRBJ2-3	once	TRBV12-3/TRBV12-4	14	TRBD2
CASSERGHQETQYF	TGTGCCAGCAGTGAGAGGGGGCACCAAGAGACCCAGTACTTC	TRBJ2-5	medium-sized	TRBV25-1	14	TRBD1
CSVVGLGETQYF	TGCAGCGTTGTTGGGCTCGGAGAGACCCAGTACTTC	TRBJ2-5	many	TRBV29-1	12	NA
CASSPLPGAYSYNEQFF	TGTGCCAGCAGCCCACTCCCAGGGGCCTACTCCTACAATGAGCAGTTCTTC	TRBJ2-1	NA	TRBV14	17	NA
CASTPGLADTGELFF	TGTGCCAGCACCCCGGGACTAGCTGACACCGGGGAGCTGTTTTTT	TRBJ2-2	few	TRBV12-3/TRBV12-4	15	TRBD2
CSVVTGDQPQHF	TGCAGCGTAGTAACAGGGGATCAGCCCCAGCATTTT	TRBJ1-5	NA	TRBV29-1	12	TRBD1
CSARLAGAEKQYF	TGCAGTGCTAGACTAGCGGGGGCAGAGAAGCAGTACTTC	TRBJ2-7	NA	TRBV20-1	13	TRBD2
CASSEQQGRRSEAFF	TGTGCCAGCAGCGAACAACAGGGAAGGAGGTCTGAAGCTTTCTTT	TRBJ1-1	few	TRBV7-8	15	NA
CASSYSPAGGNEQYF	TGTGCCAGCAGTTACTCTCCAGCGGGGGGCAACGAGCAGTACTTC	TRBJ2-7	many	TRBV6-5	15	TRBD2
CASSPYLGTYGYTF	TGTGCCAGCAGCCCTTATTTGGGGACCTATGGCTACACCTTC	TRBJ1-2	NA	TRBV28	14	NA
CSVERLSSTDTQYF	TGCAGCGTTGAAAGGCTGTCTAGCACAGATACGCAGTATTTT	TRBJ2-3	NA	TRBV29-1	14	NA
CATSAMSGTGAGELFF	TGTGCCACCAGTGCCATGTCTGGGACAGGTGCGGGGGAGCTGTTTTTT	TRBJ2-2	NA	TRBV24-1	16	TRBD1
CASSLAQGLDGYTF	TGTGCCAGCAGCTTAGCGCAGGGGTTGGATGGCTACACCTTC	TRBJ1-2	many	TRBV7-6	14	NA
CASSTLPGTGVYGYTF	TGTGCCAGCAGCACGCTCCCTGGGACAGGGGTTTATGGCTACACCTTC	TRBJ1-2	NA	TRBV7-9	16	TRBD1
CSASKGNFEQFF	TGCAGTGCTAGTAAGGGAAATTTTGAGCAGTTCTTC	TRBJ2-1	NA	TRBV20-1	12	NA
CASTPLSRAHPGAFF	TGTGCCAGCACCCCCCTTTCCAGGGCTCATCCGGGAGCTTTCTTT	TRBJ1-1	many	TRBV28	15	NA
CASSLEAVMNTEAFF	TGTGCCAGCAGCTTAGAGGCAGTCATGAACACTGAAGCTTTCTTT	TRBJ1-1	many	TRBV7-8	15	NA
CASSQEGGSGYTF	TGCGCCAGCAGCCAAGAGGGGGGTTCTGGCTACACCTTC	TRBJ1-2	NA	TRBV4-3	13	NA